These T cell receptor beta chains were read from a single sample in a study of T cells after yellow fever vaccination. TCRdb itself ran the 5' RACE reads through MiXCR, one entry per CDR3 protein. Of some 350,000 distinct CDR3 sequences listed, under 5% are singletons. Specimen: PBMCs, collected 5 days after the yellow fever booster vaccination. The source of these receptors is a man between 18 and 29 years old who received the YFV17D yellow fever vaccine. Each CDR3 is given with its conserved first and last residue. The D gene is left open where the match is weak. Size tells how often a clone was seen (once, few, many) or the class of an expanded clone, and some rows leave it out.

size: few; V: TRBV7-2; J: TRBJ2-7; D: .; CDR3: CASSAQGGEKQYF; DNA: TGTGCCAGCAGCGCCCAGGGAGGAGAAAAGCAGTACTTC
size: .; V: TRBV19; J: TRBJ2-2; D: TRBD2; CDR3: CATRLAGGTGELFF; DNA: TGTGCCACTAGACTAGCGGGGGGCACCGGGGAGCTGTTTTTT
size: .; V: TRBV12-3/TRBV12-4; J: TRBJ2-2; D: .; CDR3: CASSSSDADTGELFF; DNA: TGTGCCAGCAGTTCCTCGGACGCCGATACCGGGGAGCTGTTTTTT
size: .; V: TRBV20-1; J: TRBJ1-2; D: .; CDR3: CSAIQQGGGAANYGYTF; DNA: TGCAGTGCTATTCAACAGGGAGGGGGGGCCGCTAACTATGGCTACACCTTC
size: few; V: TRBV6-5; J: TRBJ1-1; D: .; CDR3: CASSPGDSHTEAFF; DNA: TGTGCCAGCAGTCCAGGCGACAGCCACACTGAAGCTTTCTTT
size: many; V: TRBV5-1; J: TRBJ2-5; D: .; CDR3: CASSFDQTTNQETQYF; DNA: TGCGCCAGCAGCTTTGACCAAACCACCAACCAAGAGACCCAGTACTTC
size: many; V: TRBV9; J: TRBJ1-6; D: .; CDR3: CASSGGALLHF; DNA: TGTGCCAGCAGCGGGGGGGCTCTCCTCCACTTT
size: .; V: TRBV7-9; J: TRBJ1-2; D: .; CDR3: CASSLTRMAEPDYGYTF; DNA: TGTGCCAGCAGCTTAACCCGAATGGCAGAACCGGACTATGGCTACACCTTC
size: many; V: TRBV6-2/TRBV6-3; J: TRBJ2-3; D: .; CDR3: CASSTGRVRITDTQYF; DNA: TGTGCCAGCAGCACGGGACGGGTACGAATCACAGATACGCAGTATTTT
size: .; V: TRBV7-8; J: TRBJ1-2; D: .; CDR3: CASSLAGPRGYTF; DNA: TGTGCCAGCAGCTTAGCGGGGCCCCGGGGCTACACCTTC
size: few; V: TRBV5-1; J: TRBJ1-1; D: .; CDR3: CASSLWDNTEAFF; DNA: TGCGCCAGCAGTTTGTGGGATAACACTGAAGCTTTCTTT
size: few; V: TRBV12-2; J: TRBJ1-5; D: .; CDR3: CASRLENNQPQHF; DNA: TGTGCAAGTCGCTTAGAGAATAATCAGCCCCAGCATTTT
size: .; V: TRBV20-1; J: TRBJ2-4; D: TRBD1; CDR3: CSARGTDKNIQYF; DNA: TGCAGTGCTAGGGGGACAGACAAAAACATTCAGTACTTC
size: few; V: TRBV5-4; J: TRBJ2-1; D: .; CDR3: CASRTGTTYNEQFF; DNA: TGTGCCAGCAGAACGGGAACAACTTACAATGAGCAGTTCTTC
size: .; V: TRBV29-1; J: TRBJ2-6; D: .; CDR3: CSVEVAGANVLTF; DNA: TGCAGCGTTGAAGTAGCTGGGGCCAACGTCCTGACTTTC
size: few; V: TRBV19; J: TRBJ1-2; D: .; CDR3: CASSMTYRAYYGYTF; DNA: TGTGCCAGTAGTATGACGTACCGGGCCTACTATGGCTACACCTTC
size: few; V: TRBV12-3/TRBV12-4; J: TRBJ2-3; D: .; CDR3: CASRQGWTDTQYF; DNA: TGTGCCAGCAGACAGGGTTGGACAGATACGCAGTATTTT
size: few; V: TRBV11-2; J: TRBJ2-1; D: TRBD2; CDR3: CASSLVVAGGPEQFF; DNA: TGTGCCAGCAGCTTAGTTGTGGCGGGGGGGCCCGAGCAGTTCTTC
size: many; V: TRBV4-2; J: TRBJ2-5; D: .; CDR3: CASSQGGAGRETQYF; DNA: TGTGCCAGCAGCCAAGGAGGAGCGGGCCGGGAGACCCAGTACTTC
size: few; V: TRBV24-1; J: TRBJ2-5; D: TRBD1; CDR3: CATSELTGRQETQYF; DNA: TGTGCCACCAGTGAGTTGACAGGGCGACAAGAGACCCAGTACTTC
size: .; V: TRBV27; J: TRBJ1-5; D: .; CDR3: CASSLRLGIDQPQHF; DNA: TGTGCCAGCAGTTTACGCTTAGGGATAGATCAGCCCCAGCATTTT
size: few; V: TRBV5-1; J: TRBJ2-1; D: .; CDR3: CASSLVHGTYNEQFF; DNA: TGCGCCAGCAGCTTGGTACACGGAACCTACAATGAGCAGTTCTTC
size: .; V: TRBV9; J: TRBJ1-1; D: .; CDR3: CASSVAPHGLYGTEAFF; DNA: TGTGCCAGCAGCGTAGCCCCCCACGGTCTTTATGGCACTGAAGCTTTCTTT
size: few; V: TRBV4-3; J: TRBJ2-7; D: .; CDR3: CASSQGGRTTYEQYF; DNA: TGCGCCAGCAGCCAAGGGGGGCGGACCACCTACGAGCAGTACTTC
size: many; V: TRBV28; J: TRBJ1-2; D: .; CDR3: CASSLPQGYYGYTF; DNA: TGTGCCAGCAGTTTACCTCAGGGATACTATGGCTACACCTTC
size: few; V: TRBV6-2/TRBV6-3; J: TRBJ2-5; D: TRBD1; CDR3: CASSSTGQGRGTQYF; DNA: TGTGCCAGCAGTTCCACCGGACAGGGCAGAGGGACCCAGTACTTC
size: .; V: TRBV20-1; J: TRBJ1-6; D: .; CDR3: CSARLSDGYNSPLHF; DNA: TGCAGTGCTAGACTTTCGGACGGGTATAATTCACCCCTCCACTTT
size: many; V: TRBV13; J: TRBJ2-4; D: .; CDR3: CASSDGTPNKNIQYF; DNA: TGTGCCAGCAGCGACGGGACTCCAAATAAAAACATTCAGTACTTC
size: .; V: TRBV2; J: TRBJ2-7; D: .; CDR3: CASSDRDYEQYF; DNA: TGTGCCAGCAGTGACAGGGACTACGAGCAGTACTTC
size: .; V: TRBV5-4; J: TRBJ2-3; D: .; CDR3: CASAEADTQYF; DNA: TGTGCCAGTGCGGAGGCAGATACGCAGTATTTT
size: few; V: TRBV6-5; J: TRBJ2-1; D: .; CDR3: CASSYSGYNEQFF; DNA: TGTGCCAGCAGTTACTCTGGATACAATGAGCAGTTCTTC
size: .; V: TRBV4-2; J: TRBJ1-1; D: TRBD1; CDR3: CASSQDRTGEGTEAFF; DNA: TGTGCCAGCAGCCAAGATAGGACAGGGGAGGGCACTGAAGCTTTCTTT
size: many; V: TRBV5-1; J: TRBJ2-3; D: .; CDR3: CASSLENTQYF; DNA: TGTGCCAGCAGCTTAGAAAATACGCAGTATTTT
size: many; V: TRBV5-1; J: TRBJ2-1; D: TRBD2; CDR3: CASSLGGGLGSDEQFF; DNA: TGCGCCAGCAGCTTGGGAGGCGGACTAGGATCGGATGAGCAGTTCTTC
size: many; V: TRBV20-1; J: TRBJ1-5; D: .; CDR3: CSARDLSLGGQSNQPQHF; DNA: TGCAGTGCTAGAGATTTGTCCCTCGGGGGGCAGAGCAATCAGCCCCAGCATTTT
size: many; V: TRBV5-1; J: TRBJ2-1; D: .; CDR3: CASSLDGGPGPVEQFF; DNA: TGCGCCAGCAGCTTGGATGGGGGGCCGGGTCCGGTTGAGCAGTTCTTC
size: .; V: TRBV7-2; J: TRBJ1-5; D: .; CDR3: CASSLTTHQPQHF; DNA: TGTGCCAGCAGCCTCACCACACATCAGCCCCAGCATTTT
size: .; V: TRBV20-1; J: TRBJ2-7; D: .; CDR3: CSARGTRGEELEQYF; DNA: TGCAGTGCTCGTGGGACCCGGGGTGAAGAGCTCGAGCAGTACTTC
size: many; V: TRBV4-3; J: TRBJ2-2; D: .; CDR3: CASSHSVSTGELFF; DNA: TGCGCCAGCAGCCACTCAGTAAGCACCGGGGAGCTGTTTTTT
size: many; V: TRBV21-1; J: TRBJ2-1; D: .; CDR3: CASSSRVLSSYNEQFF; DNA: TGTGCCAGCAGCTCCCGGGTCCTGAGCTCCTACAATGAGCAGTTCTTC